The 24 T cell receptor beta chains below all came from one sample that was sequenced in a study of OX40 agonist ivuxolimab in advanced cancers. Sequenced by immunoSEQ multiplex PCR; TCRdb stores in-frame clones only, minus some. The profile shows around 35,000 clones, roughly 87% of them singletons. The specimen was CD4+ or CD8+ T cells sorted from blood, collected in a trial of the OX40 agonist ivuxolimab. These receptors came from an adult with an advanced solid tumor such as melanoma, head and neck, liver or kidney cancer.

The DNA of the CDR3 is TGTGCCAGCAATCTTGTGGGTCAGCCCCAGCATTTT. Translation: CASNLVGQPQHF. The V and J genes are TRBV6-1 and TRBJ1-5; no clear D. The germline gives CDR1 MNHNS, CDR2 SASEGT. Trimming cost V 7 bases and J 6 bases, with 10 bases left between them. The CDR3 extends over 12 amino acids.

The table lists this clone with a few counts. CDR3 bases: TGTGCCAGCAGTGAAAGTGGAGAGGGAAACTATGGCTACACCTTC. It specifies CASSESGEGNYGYTF. The J gene is TRBJ1-2, the V gene TRBV6-1, with unresolved D. Germline-derived CDR1 and CDR2 are MNHNS and SASEGT. V was shortened by 2 bases and J by 2 bases, with 12 bases between the two germline ends. This CDR3 spans 15 amino acids.

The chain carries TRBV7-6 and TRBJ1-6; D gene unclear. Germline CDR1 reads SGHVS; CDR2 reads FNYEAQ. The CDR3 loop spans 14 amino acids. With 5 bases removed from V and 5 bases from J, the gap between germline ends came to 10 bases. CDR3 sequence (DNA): TGTGCCAGCAGCCGCAACCTTAATAATTCACCCCTCCACTTT. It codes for CASSRNLNNSPLHF.

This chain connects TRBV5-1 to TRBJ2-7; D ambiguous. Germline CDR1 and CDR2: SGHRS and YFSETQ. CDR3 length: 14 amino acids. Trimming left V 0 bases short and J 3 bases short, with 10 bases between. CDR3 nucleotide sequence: TGCGCCAGCAGCTTGGAGATCGGCGGCTACGAGCAGTACTTC. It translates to CASSLEIGGYEQYF.

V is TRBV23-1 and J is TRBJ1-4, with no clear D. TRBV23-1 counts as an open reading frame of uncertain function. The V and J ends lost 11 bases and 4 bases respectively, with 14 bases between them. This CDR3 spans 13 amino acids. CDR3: CAGLRVVNEKLFF. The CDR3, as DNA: TGCGCCGGTTTAAGGGTTGTTAATGAAAAACTGTTTTTT.

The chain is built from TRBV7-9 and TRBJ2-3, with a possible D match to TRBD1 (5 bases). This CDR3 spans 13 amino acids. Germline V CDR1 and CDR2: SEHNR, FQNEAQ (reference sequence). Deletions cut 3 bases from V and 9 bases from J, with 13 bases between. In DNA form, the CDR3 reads TGTGCCAGCAGCTTCCCTGGGGCTCAGACGCAGTATTTT. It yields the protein CASSFPGAQTQYF.

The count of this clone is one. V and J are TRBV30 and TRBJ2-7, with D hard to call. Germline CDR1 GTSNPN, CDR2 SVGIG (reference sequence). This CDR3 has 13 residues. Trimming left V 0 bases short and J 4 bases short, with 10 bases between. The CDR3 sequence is CAWSVNTNYEQYF. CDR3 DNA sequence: TGTGCCTGGAGTGTAAATACAAATTACGAGCAGTACTTC.

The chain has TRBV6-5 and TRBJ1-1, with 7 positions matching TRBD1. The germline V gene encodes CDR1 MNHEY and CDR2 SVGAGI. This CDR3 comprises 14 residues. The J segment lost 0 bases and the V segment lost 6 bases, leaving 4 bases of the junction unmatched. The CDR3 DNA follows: TGTGCCAGCAGCCGACAGGGTTTGAACACTGAAGCTTTCTTT. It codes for CASSRQGLNTEAFF.

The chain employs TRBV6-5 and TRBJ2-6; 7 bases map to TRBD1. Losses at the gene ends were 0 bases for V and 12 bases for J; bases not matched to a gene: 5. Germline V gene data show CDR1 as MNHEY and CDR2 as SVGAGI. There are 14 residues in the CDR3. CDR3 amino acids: CASSYSTGNGVLTF. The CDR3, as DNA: TGTGCCAGCAGTTACTCGACAGGGAACGGCGTCCTGACTTTC.

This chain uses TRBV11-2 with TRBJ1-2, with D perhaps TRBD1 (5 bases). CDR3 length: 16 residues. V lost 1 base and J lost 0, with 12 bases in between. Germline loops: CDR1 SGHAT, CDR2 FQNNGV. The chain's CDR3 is CASSLGWDGANYGYTF. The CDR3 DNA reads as TGTGCCAGCAGCTTAGGGTGGGACGGAGCTAACTATGGCTACACCTTC. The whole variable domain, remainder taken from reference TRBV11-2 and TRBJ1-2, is EAGVAQSPRYKIIEKRQSVAFWCNPISGHATLYWYQQILGQGPKLLIQFQNNGVVDDSQLPKDRFSAERLKGVDSTLKIQPAKLEDSAVYLCASSLGWDGANYGYTFGSGTRLTVV.

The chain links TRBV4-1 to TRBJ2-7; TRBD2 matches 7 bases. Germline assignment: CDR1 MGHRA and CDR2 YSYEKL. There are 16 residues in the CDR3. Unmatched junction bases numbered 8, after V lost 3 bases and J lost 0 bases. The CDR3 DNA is TGCGCCAGCAGCCATGGGGGGGGGTCCGACTCCTACGAGCAGTACTTC. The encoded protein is CASSHGGGSDSYEQYF.

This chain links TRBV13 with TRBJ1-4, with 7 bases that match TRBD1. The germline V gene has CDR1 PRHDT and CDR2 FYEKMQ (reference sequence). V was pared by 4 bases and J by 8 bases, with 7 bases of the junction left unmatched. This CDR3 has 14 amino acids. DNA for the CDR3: TGTGCCAGCAGCTACTCGACAGGGAAGGAAAAACTGTTTTTT. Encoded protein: CASSYSTGKEKLFF.

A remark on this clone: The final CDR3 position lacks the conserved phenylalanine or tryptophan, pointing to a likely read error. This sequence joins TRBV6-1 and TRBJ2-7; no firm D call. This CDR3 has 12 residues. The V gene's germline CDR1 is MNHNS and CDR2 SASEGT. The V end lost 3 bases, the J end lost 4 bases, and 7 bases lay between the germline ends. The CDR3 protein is CASSDLSYEQYS. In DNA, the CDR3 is TGTGCCAGCAGTGATTTGTCATACGAGCAGTACTCC.

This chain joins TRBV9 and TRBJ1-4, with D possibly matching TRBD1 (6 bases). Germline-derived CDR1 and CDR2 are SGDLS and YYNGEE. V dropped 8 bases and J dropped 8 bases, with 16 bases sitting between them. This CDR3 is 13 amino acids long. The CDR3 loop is CASSEGGGEKLFF. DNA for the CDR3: TGTGCCAGTAGTGAGGGGGGAGGAGAAAAACTGTTTTTT.

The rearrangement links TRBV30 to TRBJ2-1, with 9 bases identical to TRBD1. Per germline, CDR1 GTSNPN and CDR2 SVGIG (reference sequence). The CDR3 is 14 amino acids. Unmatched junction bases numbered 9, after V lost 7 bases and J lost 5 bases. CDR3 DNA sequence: TGTGCCTCCTCCCCGGGGACAGGGAACAATGAGCAGTTCTTC. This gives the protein CASSPGTGNNEQFF.

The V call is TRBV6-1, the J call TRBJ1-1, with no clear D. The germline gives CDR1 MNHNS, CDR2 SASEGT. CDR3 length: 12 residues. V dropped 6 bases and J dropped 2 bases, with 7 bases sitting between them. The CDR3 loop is CASRGSNTEAFF. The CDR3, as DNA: TGTGCCAGCAGGGGCTCCAACACTGAAGCTTTCTTT.

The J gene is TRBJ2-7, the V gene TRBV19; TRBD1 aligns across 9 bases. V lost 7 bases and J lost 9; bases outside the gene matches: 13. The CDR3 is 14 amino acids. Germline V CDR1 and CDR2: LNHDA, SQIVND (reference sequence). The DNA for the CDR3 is TGTGCCAGTACCCCGGGACAGGGCGCGTGGGGGCAGTACTTC. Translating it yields CASTPGQGAWGQYF.

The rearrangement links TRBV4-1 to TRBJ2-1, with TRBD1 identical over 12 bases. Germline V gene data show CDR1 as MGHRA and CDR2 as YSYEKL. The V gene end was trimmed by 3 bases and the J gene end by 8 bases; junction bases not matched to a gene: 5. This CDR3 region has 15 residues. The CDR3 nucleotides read TGCGCCAGCAGCCAGGGACAGGGGGCCCGGGATGAGCAGTTCTTC. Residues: CASSQGQGARDEQFF.

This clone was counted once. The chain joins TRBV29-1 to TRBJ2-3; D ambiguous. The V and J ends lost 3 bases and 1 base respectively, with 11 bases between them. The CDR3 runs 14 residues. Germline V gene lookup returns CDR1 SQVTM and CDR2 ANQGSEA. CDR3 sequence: CSVEWGRGTDTQYF. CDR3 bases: TGCAGCGTTGAGTGGGGAAGGGGCACAGATACGCAGTATTTT.

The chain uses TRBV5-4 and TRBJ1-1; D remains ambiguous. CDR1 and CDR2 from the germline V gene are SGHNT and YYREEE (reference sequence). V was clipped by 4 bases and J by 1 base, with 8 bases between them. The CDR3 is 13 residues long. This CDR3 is CASSVTENTEAFF. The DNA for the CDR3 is TGTGCCAGCAGCGTCACAGAGAACACTGAAGCTTTCTTT.

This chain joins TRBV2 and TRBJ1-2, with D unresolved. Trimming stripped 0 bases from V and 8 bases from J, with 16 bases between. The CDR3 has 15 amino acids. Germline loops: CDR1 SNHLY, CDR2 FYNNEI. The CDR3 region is CASSEAASLLWGYTF. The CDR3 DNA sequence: TGTGCCAGCAGTGAAGCCGCCAGTTTATTGTGGGGCTACACCTTC.

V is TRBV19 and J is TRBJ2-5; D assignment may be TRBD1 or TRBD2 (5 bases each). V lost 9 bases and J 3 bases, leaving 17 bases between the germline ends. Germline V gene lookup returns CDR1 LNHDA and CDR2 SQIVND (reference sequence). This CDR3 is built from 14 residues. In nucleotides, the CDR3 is TGTGCCAGCTGCCCCGGGACCCTAGAAGAGACCCAGTACTTC. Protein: CASCPGTLEETQYF.

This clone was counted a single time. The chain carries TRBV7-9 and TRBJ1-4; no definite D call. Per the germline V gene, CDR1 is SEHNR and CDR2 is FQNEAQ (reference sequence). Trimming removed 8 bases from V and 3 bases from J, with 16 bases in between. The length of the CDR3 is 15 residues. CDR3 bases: TGTGCCAGCCAAGAAGCGGGGAGGTCTAATGAAAAACTGTTTTTT. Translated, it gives CASQEAGRSNEKLFF. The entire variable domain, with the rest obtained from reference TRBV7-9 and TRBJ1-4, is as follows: DTGVSQNPRHKITKRGQNVTFRCDPISEHNRLYWYRQTLGQGPEFLTYFQNEAQLEKSRLLSDRFSAERPKGSFSTLEIQRTEQGDSAMYLCASQEAGRSNEKLFFGSGTQLSVL.

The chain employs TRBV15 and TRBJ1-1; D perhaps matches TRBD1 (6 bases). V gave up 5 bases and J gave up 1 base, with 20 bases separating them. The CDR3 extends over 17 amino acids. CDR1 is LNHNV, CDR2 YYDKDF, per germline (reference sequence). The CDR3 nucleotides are TGTGCCACCAGCGGACCCTCGACAGGCCTCAAGAACACTGAAGCTTTCTTT. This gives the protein CATSGPSTGLKNTEAFF.